A single sample is the source of the 3 T cell receptor beta chains below, sequenced in a study of blood T cell dynamics during melanoma immunotherapy. Regarding time point: pre-treatment baseline. Repertoires were generated with immunoSEQ multiplex PCR, while TCRdb's copy carries only in-frame clones and drops some. The sample carries about 24,000 clones, about 83% recorded once. The sequencing here drew on blood, taken from a patient treated with checkpoint blockade. These receptors were collected from a human donor with melanoma.

The chain joins TRBV10-3 to TRBJ1-5; 7 positions match TRBD1. The germline gives CDR1 ENHRY, CDR2 SYGVKD. Germline trimming cut 0 bases from V and 11 bases from J; bases unmatched to any gene: 7. CDR3 length equals 14 residues. The CDR3 protein is CAISESTGTATQHF. The CDR3 region has the DNA TGTGCCATCAGTGAGTCAACAGGGACAGCGACCCAGCATTTT.

The chain is built from TRBV28 and TRBJ1-1; TRBD1 aligns across 9 bases. V dropped 5 bases and J dropped 5; count of bases not matched to a gene: 9. The CDR3 loop spans 15 amino acids. Germline assignment: CDR1 MDHEN and CDR2 SYDVKM. The CDR3 reads CASSTYRGRETEAFF. The CDR3 region has the DNA TGTGCCAGCAGTACCTACAGGGGGCGGGAGACTGAAGCTTTCTTT. The variable domain in full, with the rest retrieved from reference TRBV28 and TRBJ1-1, is DVKVTQSSRYLVKRTGEKVFLECVQDMDHENMFWYRQDPGLGLRLIYFSYDVKMKEKGDIPEGYSVSREKKERFSLILESASTNQTSMYLCASSTYRGRETEAFFGQGTRLTVV.

The chain recombines TRBV5-1 with TRBJ2-1, with 11 bases identical to TRBD2. Germline-derived CDR1 and CDR2 are SGHRS and YFSETQ. J was trimmed by 7 bases and V by 0 bases; bases with no gene match: 3. The CDR3 loop spans 15 amino acids. CDR3 sequence (DNA): TGCGCCAGCAGCTTGGGACTAGCGGGATTAAATGAGCAGTTCTTC. Residues: CASSLGLAGLNEQFF.